This TCR beta chain comes out of a study of Ad26.COV2.S vaccination and SARS-CoV-2 variants. Study-level information: Donor got 5x10^10 or 1x10^11 viral particles of Ad26.COV2.S. Whole-study results and caveats: Researchers reported similar non-spike TCR breadth in vaccine and placebo recipients. Placebo recipients trailed vaccine recipients in spike-specific TCR breadth.

Profiling relied on immunoSEQ multiplex PCR, and the TCRdb table lists in-frame clones only, not all of them. The table includes about 250,000 clones, 70% to 90% detected once. Concerning this clone: The antigen is unknown.

From germline, CDR1 is SGHTA and CDR2 FQGNSA. The V gene end was trimmed by 3 bases and the J gene end by 3 bases; junction bases not matched to a gene: 5. The CDR3 is 14 amino acids. Treatment: roughly 20 received Ad26.COV2.S at low or high dose, single or two shots; about 5 received placebo; per-sample allocation not given. Sample collection was performed on day 63 after the first vaccine or placebo injection. The TCR comes from a person between 18 and 60 years old who received the Ad26.COV2.S COVID-19 vaccine or a placebo. The sample consisted of peripheral blood, taken in a trial of Ad26.COV2.S vaccine versus placebo. The chain is built from TRBV7-2 and TRBJ2-7; 7 bases are a match to TRBD2. CDR3 sequence reads: CASSFQRDGYEQYF. The CDR3 region has the DNA TGTGCCAGCAGCTTCCAGCGGGACGGCTACGAGCAGTACTTC.